The 5 T cell receptor beta chains below come from one sample, sequenced in a study of identical twins. Each CDR3 protein gets one entry after TCRdb re-called the 5' RACE reads with MiXCR. The sample has 700,000 to 950,000 distinct CDR3 sequences; roughly an eighth are singletons. These sequences were also reported in another study, on yellow fever vaccine responses in identical twins.

Material for sequencing was PBMCs. The receptor source for this set is a woman aged 18-35 years in good health.

This clonotype was observed a few times. The rearrangement joins TRBV9 to TRBJ2-1; TRBD2 matches at 9 bases. CDR1 and CDR2 from the germline V gene are SGDLS and YYNGEE. With V trimmed by 0 bases and J by 1 base, 11 bases remained unmatched. The CDR3 totals 19 residues. The chain's CDR3 is CASSVGSREGRVSYNEQFF. The DNA of the CDR3 is TGTGCCAGCAGCGTAGGATCGCGGGAGGGACGAGTTTCCTACAATGAGCAGTTCTTC.

In this sample, this clonotype turned up many times. The CDR3 nucleotides are TGCGCCAGCAGTGAGGGACTACGGGGCACCGGGGAGCTGTTTTTT. Its translation: CASSEGLRGTGELFF. The chain employs TRBV10-2 and TRBJ2-2; D is possibly TRBD2 (6 bases). The CDR3 has 15 amino acids. The ends were cut back, 2 bases at V and 4 bases at J, with 11 bases in the middle. Germline values: CDR1 WSHSY, CDR2 SAAADI.

This clonotype was observed a few times. The chain carries TRBV20-1 and TRBJ2-7; D call uncertain. Germline lookup yields CDR1 DFQATT and CDR2 SNEGSKA (reference sequence). Deletions cut 6 bases from V and 1 base from J, with 13 bases between. The CDR3 is made up of 13 amino acids. This CDR3 is CSAIGQFSYEQYF. The CDR3 region has the DNA TGCAGTGCCATTGGCCAATTTTCCTACGAGCAGTACTTC.

The V and J genes are TRBV14 and TRBJ2-2; unclear D gene. CDR3 length: 17 residues. Germline CDR1 reads SGHDN; CDR2 reads FVKESK. V was pared by 4 bases and J by 3 bases, with 18 bases between. DNA for the CDR3: TGTGCCAGCAGCCGAGCCGGCGGATCACTGTACACCGGGGAGCTGTTTTTT. Protein sequence: CASSRAGGSLYTGELFF.

The rearrangement links TRBV5-1 to TRBJ2-7; D is unclear. Germline values: CDR1 SGHRS, CDR2 YFSETQ. This CDR3 region has 13 residues. V shed 2 bases and J shed 5 bases, with 11 bases lying between them. In DNA, the CDR3 is TGCGCCAGCAGCTTTTTGACACACAACGAGCAGTACTTC. Translation gives CASSFLTHNEQYF. Looking up the rest from reference TRBV5-1 and TRBJ2-7 gives the full variable domain: KAGVTQTPRYLIKTRGQQVTLSCSPISGHRSVSWYQQTPGQGLQFLFEYFSETQRNKGNFPGRFSGRQFSNSRSEMNVSTLELGDSALYLCASSFLTHNEQYFGPGTRLTVT.